The 23 T cell receptor beta chains reported below all come from one sample, sequenced in a study of T cells in Graves' hyperthyroidism and ophthalmopathy. The CDR3 regions of TCR beta were amplified from RNA transcripts. Primed by the HTBI set, a first-round RT-PCR was run on the TCR CDR3. From the multiplex PCR reads, TCRdb called clonotypes with MiXCR, one entry per CDR3 protein. The data hold 300,000 to 400,000 distinct CDR3 sequences, with about 12% observed a single time. Sequenced input: blood. All receptors derive from a woman between 18 and 30 years old with Graves' hyperthyroidism.

This clonotype was counted ten times or more. The chain has TRBV24-1 and TRBJ1-4, with D uncertain. Germline V gene sequence: CDR1 KGHDR, CDR2 SFDVKD. The CDR3 consists of 15 residues. Trimming stripped 5 bases from V and 3 bases from J, with 12 bases between. The CDR3 sequence: CATSVLAAPNEKLFF. DNA of the CDR3: TGTGCCACCAGTGTCCTTGCAGCTCCTAATGAAAAACTGTTTTTT.

This clonotype showed up many times. The rearrangement uses TRBV13 and TRBJ2-3, with 8 bases identical to TRBD2. The CDR3 covers 15 residues. Germline CDR1 and CDR2: PRHDT and FYEKMQ (reference sequence). Germline trimming cut 5 bases from V and 5 bases from J; bases unmatched to any gene: 9. The CDR3, as DNA: TGTGCCAGCAGCCTCCTAGCGGGCAGGGGAGATACGCAGTATTTT. Translation: CASSLLAGRGDTQYF.

Notes on this clonotype: This may stem from a read error, because a much larger clone lies one nucleotide away. The V and J genes are TRBV27 and TRBJ2-7; TRBD1 might be the D (6 bases). This CDR3 has 17 amino acids. In germline, CDR1 is MNHEY, CDR2 SMNVEV (reference sequence). The CDR3 reads CAGGQGARLTGSYEQYF. The DNA of the CDR3 is TGTGCTGGGGGACAAGGGGCTAGACTAACTGGCTCCTACGAGCAGTACTTC.

This clonotype has a handful of counts. The chain links TRBV7-9 to TRBJ2-2; D is uncertain. V was shortened by 5 bases and J by 4 bases, with 11 bases between the two germline ends. This CDR3 is 14 amino acids long. Germline CDR1 reads SEHNR; CDR2 reads FQNEAQ (reference sequence). The CDR3 region is CASSDRAPTGELFF. The CDR3 bases are TGTGCCAGCAGCGACCGGGCCCCCACCGGGGAGCTGTTTTTT.

This clonotype was detected many times. This chain joins TRBV18 and TRBJ1-2, with a weak D call TRBD1 (5 bases). The CDR3 is made up of 15 amino acids. With 3 bases removed from V and 5 bases from J, the gap between germline ends came to 16 bases. Germline-derived CDR1 and CDR2 are KGHSH and LQKENI. The CDR3 sequence: CASSPGQVGDYGYTF. DNA of the CDR3: TGTGCCAGCTCACCTGGCCAGGTGGGGGATTATGGCTACACCTTC. The full variable domain, its missing parts supplied by reference TRBV18 and TRBJ1-2, is NAGVMQNPRHLVRRRGQEARLRCSPMKGHSHVYWYRQLPEEGLKFMVYLQKENIIDESGMPKERFSAEFPKEGPSILRIQQVVRGDSAAYFCASSPGQVGDYGYTFGSGTRLTVV.

This clonotype was recorded many times. This sequence joins TRBV4-2 and TRBJ2-3; 9 bases are shared with TRBD1. V trimming: 1 base; J trimming: 4 bases; junction bases outside the gene matches: 9. Germline V CDR1 and CDR2: LGHNA, YNFKEQ. The CDR3 runs 17 residues. CDR3 sequence (DNA): TGTGCCAGCAGCCAAGTGACCACAGGGGGCGGCCCAGATACGCAGTATTTT. It yields the protein CASSQVTTGGGPDTQYF.

Many counts were recorded for this clonotype. The chain uses TRBV2 and TRBJ2-7; weak D call: TRBD1 (6 bases). The CDR3 extends over 15 amino acids. Trimming took 4 bases from V and 0 from J, leaving 13 bases between them. Germline lookup yields CDR1 SNHLY and CDR2 FYNNEI. The CDR3 is CASSAQGYGSYEQYF. In DNA, the CDR3 is TGTGCCAGCAGTGCACAGGGTTACGGCTCCTACGAGCAGTACTTC. The complete variable domain, with remaining parts taken from reference TRBV2 and TRBJ2-7, reads EPEVTQTPSHQVTQMGQEVILRCVPISNHLYFYWYRQILGQKVEFLVSFYNNEISEKSEIFDDQFSVERPDGSNFTLKIRSTKLEDSAMYFCASSAQGYGSYEQYFGPGTRLTVT.

This clonotype was recorded at least ten times. V gene TRBV29-1 combines with J gene TRBJ1-1; the D is unclear. The germline CDR1 and CDR2 sequences are SQVTM and ANQGSEA. Trimming took 1 base from V and 5 from J, leaving 5 bases between them. CDR3 length: 11 amino acids. The CDR3 here is CSVEGLTEAFF. The CDR3 DNA reads TGCAGCGTTGAAGGGTTAACTGAAGCTTTCTTT.

This clonotype was counted at least ten times. The chain carries TRBV7-9 and TRBJ2-7; maybe TRBD2 (5 bases). V lost 5 bases and J lost 0, with 17 bases in between. From germline, CDR1 is SEHNR and CDR2 FQNEAQ (reference sequence). The CDR3 extends over 16 amino acids. CDR3 loop: CASSPAVWGASYEQYF. The CDR3 coding sequence is TGTGCCAGCAGCCCCGCGGTGTGGGGAGCCTCCTACGAGCAGTACTTC. The whole variable domain, remainder taken from reference TRBV7-9 and TRBJ2-7, is DTGVSQNPRHKITKRGQNVTFRCDPISEHNRLYWYRQTLGQGPEFLTYFQNEAQLEKSRLLSDRFSAERPKGSFSTLEIQRTEQGDSAMYLCASSPAVWGASYEQYFGPGTRLTVT.

This clonotype was counted many times. The chain has TRBV11-1 and TRBJ2-1; 7 nucleotides align to TRBD2. Trimming took 5 bases from V and 1 from J; bases not matched to a gene: 5. This CDR3 is built from 15 residues. Per the germline V gene, CDR1 is SGHAT and CDR2 is FQDESV (reference sequence). CDR3 nucleotides: TGTGCCAGCAGCCCCTGGGGGGGGTCCTACAATGAGCAGTTCTTC. The encoded protein is CASSPWGGSYNEQFF.

This clonotype has ten or more counts. The chain employs TRBV20-1 and TRBJ1-2; 10 bases agree with TRBD1. The CDR3 loop spans 16 amino acids. The germline V gene encodes CDR1 DFQATT and CDR2 SNEGSKA (reference sequence). With V trimmed by 0 bases and J by 0 bases, 4 bases remained unmatched. In DNA form, the CDR3 reads TGCAGTGCTAGAGAAGCCGGGACAGGGGCTAACTATGGCTACACCTTC. It is translated as CSAREAGTGANYGYTF.

This clonotype came up many times. This chain connects TRBV3-1 to TRBJ1-1, with TRBD1 as a possible D gene (5 bases). V lost 1 base, J lost 6 bases, and 9 bases lay in between. Germline V gene sequence: CDR1 LGHDT, CDR2 YNNKEL (reference sequence). The CDR3 extends over 13 amino acids. CDR3 region: CASSQVLGAEAFF. The CDR3 DNA follows: TGTGCCAGCAGCCAAGTTCTGGGGGCTGAAGCTTTCTTT.

There are many counts of this clonotype. The chain couples TRBV6-1 to TRBJ1-6; no clear D. Germline V gene sequence: CDR1 MNHNS, CDR2 SASEGT. This CDR3 is 14 amino acids long. V was clipped by 6 bases and J by 7 bases, with 13 bases between them. Here the CDR3 reads CASSQTGNNSPLHF. CDR3 DNA: TGTGCCAGCAGCCAAACGGGGAACAATTCACCCCTCCACTTT.

The table lists this clonotype with many counts. The chain uses TRBV5-1 and TRBJ1-1, with D tentatively TRBD1 (5 bases). V was clipped by 4 bases and J by 2 bases, with 12 bases between them. Germline V CDR1 and CDR2: SGHRS, YFSETQ. The CDR3 contains 14 residues. As DNA, the CDR3 is TGCGCCAGCAGCAACGGTGGGGGTAACACTGAAGCTTTCTTT. Its protein is CASSNGGGNTEAFF.

This clonotype was seen more than once but under ten times. The rearrangement joins TRBV6-6 to TRBJ2-6; 9 nucleotides agree with TRBD1. The CDR3 has 18 amino acids. The junction had 3 bases not matched to a gene; V was cut back by 0 bases and J by 0 bases. Germline loops: CDR1 MNHNY, CDR2 SVGAGI (reference sequence). As DNA, the CDR3 is TGTGCCAGCAGTTACTCGGGACAGGGAAGCTCTGGGGCCAACGTCCTGACTTTC. This sequence encodes CASSYSGQGSSGANVLTF.

This clonotype was detected only a few times. This rearrangement joins TRBV27 to TRBJ1-2; the match to TRBD1 covers 8 bases. The CDR3 runs 14 residues. Germline trimming cut 4 bases from V and 4 bases from J; bases unmatched to any gene: 5. Germline CDR1 reads MNHEY; CDR2 reads SMNVEV (reference sequence). The DNA of the CDR3 is TGTGCCAGCAGTTCCGGACAGGGCCCCTATGGCTACACCTTC. Its protein is CASSSGQGPYGYTF.

This clonotype was recorded at least ten times. This rearrangement joins TRBV7-9 to TRBJ2-1; 7 positions match TRBD2. The V segment lost 5 bases and the J segment 5 bases; nucleotides outside the gene matches: 9. Per germline, CDR1 SEHNR and CDR2 FQNEAQ (reference sequence). CDR3 size: 15 residues. The CDR3: CASSPGGTINNEQFF. As DNA, the CDR3 is TGTGCCAGCAGCCCCGGGGGGACCATTAACAATGAGCAGTTCTTC.

This clonotype was observed a handful of times. This chain uses TRBV27 with TRBJ2-3; TRBD2 matches at 10 bases. The CDR3 sequence is 17 residues long. The J segment lost 0 bases and the V segment lost 5 bases, leaving 8 bases of the junction unmatched. Per germline, CDR1 MNHEY and CDR2 SMNVEV (reference sequence). This chain's CDR3 is CASSPRRLAGSTDTQYF. The CDR3 DNA reads TGTGCCAGCAGTCCTCGAAGACTAGCGGGTAGCACAGATACGCAGTATTTT.

This clonotype was seen a few times. The chain recombines TRBV27 with TRBJ1-4; 8 nucleotides line up with TRBD1. Germline lookup yields CDR1 MNHEY and CDR2 SMNVEV (reference sequence). This CDR3 spans 14 amino acids. V shed 8 bases and J 8 bases; nucleotides not matched to a gene: 10. CDR3 in DNA: TGTGCCAGCGGACCCTACAGGGGGGGGGAAAAACTGTTTTTT. It encodes CASGPYRGGEKLFF. Combining the CDR3 with reference TRBV27 and TRBJ1-4 gives the whole variable domain EAQVTQNPRYLITVTGKKLTVTCSQNMNHEYMSWYRQDPGLGLRQIYYSMNVEVTDKGDVPEGYKVSRKEKRNFPLILESPSPNQTSLYFCASGPYRGGEKLFFGSGTQLSVL.

The V gene is TRBV20-1, the J gene TRBJ1-5; D is unresolved. The CDR3 runs to 12 residues. From germline, CDR1 is DFQATT and CDR2 SNEGSKA (reference sequence). Trimming removed 3 bases from V and 0 bases from J, with 3 bases in between. CDR3 nucleotide sequence: TGCAGTGCTAGGGGTAGCAATCAGCCCCAGCATTTT. Translated, it gives CSARGSNQPQHF.

The genes are TRBV3-1 and TRBJ1-5, with D possibly being TRBD1 (5 bases). V lost 1 base and J lost 5, with 9 bases in between. Germline V gives CDR1 LGHDT, CDR2 YNNKEL (reference sequence). This CDR3 region has 14 residues. CDR3 nucleotide sequence: TGTGCCAGCAGCCAAGGGCAGGGCGATCAGCCCCAGCATTTT. Protein sequence: CASSQGQGDQPQHF.

The table lists this clonotype with many counts. This sequence joins TRBV28 and TRBJ2-2; no reliable D call. The CDR3 contains 16 residues. V dropped 2 bases and J dropped 4 bases, with 14 bases sitting between them. CDR1 MDHEN and CDR2 SYDVKM come from the germline V gene. The CDR3 loop reads CASSLHPNWGTGELFF. The CDR3 nucleotides are TGTGCCAGCAGTTTACACCCTAACTGGGGCACCGGGGAGCTGTTTTTT.

This clonotype came up many times. The rearrangement uses TRBV27 and TRBJ2-7; 8 nucleotides line up with TRBD1. J gave up 2 bases and V 6 bases, and 6 bases lay outside the gene matches. The CDR3 is 14 amino acids. Germline CDR1 and CDR2: MNHEY and SMNVEV (reference sequence). For the CDR3, the DNA is TGTGCCAGCAGCGGGACAGGAGCCACCTACGAGCAGTACTTC. It specifies CASSGTGATYEQYF.